This passage covers 2 T cell receptor beta chains from one sample sequenced in a study of blood T cell repertoires in COVID-19. TCRdb's copy holds only in-frame clones and misses some; the assay was immunoSEQ multiplex PCR. The sample has approximately 49,000 clones; roughly 70% are singletons. The sample consisted of peripheral blood. The receptor set was obtained from a woman in her seventies with acute or convalescent COVID-19.

The rearrangement links TRBV25-1 to TRBJ1-1; the match to TRBD1 covers 7 bases. CDR3 size: 16 residues. Germline V gene sequence: CDR1 MGHDK, CDR2 SYGVNS. Trimming cost V 7 bases and J 1 base; bases outside gene matches: 12. The CDR3 here is CASTPVGSGGNTEAFF. The CDR3 nucleotides are TGTGCCAGCACCCCCGTAGGCTCAGGGGGGAACACTGAAGCTTTCTTT. The full variable domain, in which reference TRBV25-1 and TRBJ1-1 provide the parts outside the CDR3, is EADIYQTPRYLVIGTGKKITLECSQTMGHDKMYWYQQDPGMELHLIHYSYGVNSTEKGDLSSESTVSRIRTEHFPLTLESARPSHTSQYLCASTPVGSGGNTEAFFGQGTRLTVV.

This clone has a handful of counts. The rearrangement uses TRBV2 and TRBJ2-2, with D unresolved. The V end lost 4 bases, the J end lost 4 bases, and 7 bases lay between the germline ends. The CDR3 spans 13 residues. Germline lookup yields CDR1 SNHLY and CDR2 FYNNEI. DNA for the CDR3: TGTGCCAGCAGTGCTGGGCTCACCGGGGAGCTGTTTTTT. Its protein product is CASSAGLTGELFF.